The 22 T cell receptor beta chains reported below all come from one sample, sequenced in a study of T cells in Graves' hyperthyroidism and ophthalmopathy. RNA transcripts yielded amplified TCR beta CDR3 regions. In the first-round RT-PCR of the TCR CDR3, the HTBI primer set was used. TCRdb redid the calling of the multiplex PCR reads with MiXCR, one entry per CDR3 protein. The repertoire has approximately 360,000 distinct CDR3 sequences, about 25% of them found once; the top ten carry 70% to 75%. The sample comprised blood. These receptors all come from a man in his forties or fifties with Graves' hyperthyroidism.

This clonotype turned up a few times. The chain uses TRBV3-1 and TRBJ2-2, with D possibly being TRBD1 (6 bases). The V gene lost 1 base and the J gene lost 5 bases, with 8 bases spanning the gap. Germline CDR1 is LGHDT and CDR2 is YNNKEL (reference sequence). The CDR3 is 14 residues long. CDR3 residues: CASSQGTATGELFF. Here the CDR3 DNA reads TGTGCCAGCAGCCAAGGGACAGCTACCGGGGAGCTGTTTTTT.

This clonotype was seen repeatedly, ten times or more. V usage is TRBV7-8 and J usage is TRBJ2-1; D tentatively reads TRBD1 or TRBD2 (5 bases each). The CDR3 length is 12 residues. CDR1 is SGHVS, CDR2 FQNEAQ, per germline. Trimming removed 4 bases at V and 10 bases at J, with 11 bases between. The CDR3 DNA sequence: TGTGCCAGCAGCTCCCGGGACGGAGAGCAGTTCTTC. It translates to CASSSRDGEQFF.

This clonotype was seen ten or more times. This chain uses TRBV2 with TRBJ2-7; 14 nucleotides match TRBD2. Losses at the gene ends were 7 bases for V and 3 bases for J; bases not matched to a gene: 2. Per the germline V gene, CDR1 is SNHLY and CDR2 is FYNNEI. This CDR3 region has 14 residues. The DNA for the CDR3 is TGTGCCAGCACAGGACTAGCGGGAGGCTACGAGCAGTACTTC. Protein sequence: CASTGLAGGYEQYF.

This clonotype was seen more than once but under ten times. The chain joins TRBV29-1 to TRBJ2-2, with TRBD2 identical over 16 bases. Germline loops: CDR1 SQVTM, CDR2 ANQGSEA. V lost 6 bases and J lost 6; bases outside the gene matches: 7. The length of the CDR3 is 16 residues. The CDR3 reads CSVAGTSGRAAGELFF. CDR3 DNA sequence: TGCAGCGTCGCAGGGACTAGCGGGAGGGCCGCCGGGGAGCTGTTTTTT.

This clonotype was seen ten or more times. The chain recombines TRBV11-2 with TRBJ1-1; 7 bases agree with TRBD1. CDR1 is SGHAT, CDR2 FQNNGV, per germline. V lost 5 bases to trimming and J lost 5 bases; unmatched junction nucleotides: 5. CDR3 length equals 13 residues. The chain's CDR3 is CASSTNRGTEAFF. The CDR3, as DNA: TGTGCCAGCAGCACCAACAGGGGAACTGAAGCTTTCTTT.

This clonotype appeared a few times. V and J are TRBV6-1 and TRBJ1-5; D may be TRBD1 (5 bases). Trimming removed 6 bases from V and 0 bases from J, with 12 bases in between. The germline gives CDR1 MNHNS, CDR2 SASEGT. The CDR3 runs 15 residues. The CDR3 reads CASSPTGHSNQPQHF. The CDR3 DNA reads TGTGCCAGCAGCCCCACAGGCCATAGCAATCAGCCCCAGCATTTT.

This sequence joins TRBV19 and TRBJ2-2; TRBD2 matches 10 bases. The CDR3 runs to 14 residues. Germline V gene lookup returns CDR1 LNHDA and CDR2 SQIVND (reference sequence). Trimming cost V 7 bases and J 7 bases; bases outside gene matches: 6. The DNA of the CDR3 is TGTGCCAGTACGCTAGCGGGAGCCGGCGGGGAGCTGTTTTTT. It encodes CASTLAGAGGELFF.

The chain uses TRBV15 and TRBJ2-2; D gene unclear. Germline CDR1 and CDR2: LNHNV and YYDKDF (reference sequence). The CDR3 spans 14 residues. Trimming pared 1 base from V and 3 bases from J, leaving 6 bases between. Here the CDR3 reads CATSRGTYTGELFF. The CDR3 bases are TGTGCCACCAGCAGAGGTACTTACACCGGGGAGCTGTTTTTT.

V usage is TRBV7-2 and J usage is TRBJ2-5, with 7 bases identical to TRBD1. CDR1 SGHTA and CDR2 FQGNSA come from the germline V gene. J gave up 1 base and V 7 bases, and 9 bases lay outside the gene matches. The CDR3 runs 15 residues. CDR3 in amino acids: CASTDASGGQETQYF. The DNA for the CDR3 is TGTGCCAGCACCGACGCTTCAGGGGGCCAAGAGACCCAGTACTTC.

This clonotype was picked up many times. CDR3 DNA: TGTGCCAGCAGCTTCAACCCGACTAGGGTGATGGATGAGCAGTTCTTC. This codes for CASSFNPTRVMDEQFF. This chain joins TRBV7-8 and TRBJ2-1, with D maybe TRBD2 (6 bases). The CDR3 spans 16 residues. Trimming pared 3 bases from V and 8 bases from J, leaving 20 bases between. The V gene's germline CDR1 is SGHVS and CDR2 FQNEAQ. Complete variable domain (other parts from reference TRBV7-8 and TRBJ2-1): GAGVSQSPRYKVAKRGQDVALRCDPISGHVSLFWYQQALGQGPEFLTYFQNEAQLDKSGLPSDRFFAERPEGSVSTLKIQRTQQEDSAVYLCASSFNPTRVMDEQFFGPGTRLTVL.

This clonotype was counted at least ten times. This chain connects TRBV28 to TRBJ2-5, with 9 bases identical to TRBD1. CDR3 size: 16 residues. From germline, CDR1 is MDHEN and CDR2 SYDVKM. V was clipped by 5 bases and J by 4 bases; unmatched bases: 11. The CDR3 DNA reads TGTGCCAGCAGTCGAATCATGGACAGGGGCGGAGAGACCCAGTACTTC. Its translation is CASSRIMDRGGETQYF.

This clonotype appeared a few times. For the CDR3, the DNA is TGTGCCAGCTCACCGGTCCAGGGGAATGAAGCTTTCTTT. Translation gives CASSPVQGNEAFF. V gene TRBV18 combines with J gene TRBJ1-1; weak D call: TRBD1 (6 bases). Germline CDR1 is KGHSH and CDR2 is LQKENI. V was shortened by 3 bases and J by 7 bases, with 12 bases between the two germline ends. The CDR3 sequence is 13 residues long.

V and J are TRBV4-1 and TRBJ2-3; no reliable D call. Germline CDR1 MGHRA, CDR2 YSYEKL. V gave up 4 bases and J gave up 2 bases, with 7 bases separating them. The CDR3 extends over 13 amino acids. The CDR3 DNA follows: TGCGCCAGCAGCCCCTGGACCACAGATACGCAGTATTTT. Residues: CASSPWTTDTQYF.

This clonotype was recorded a few times. The genes are TRBV5-1 and TRBJ2-1; D gene ambiguous. Trimming took off 4 bases at V and 4 bases at J, with 9 bases between the two ends. There are 13 residues in the CDR3. Germline values: CDR1 SGHRS, CDR2 YFSETQ. In DNA, the CDR3 is TGCGCCAGCAGCCAAGCAGGATACAATGAGCAGTTCTTC. Translating gives CASSQAGYNEQFF.

The rearrangement uses TRBV7-9 and TRBJ2-7, with 9 positions matching TRBD1. The trim removed 5 bases at V and 4 bases at J, leaving 9 bases unmatched. Germline CDR1 is SEHNR and CDR2 is FQNEAQ (reference sequence). CDR3 length equals 15 residues. Here the CDR3 DNA reads TGTGCCAGCAGCCTACCGACAGGGGGTCGATACGAGCAGTACTTC. It yields the protein CASSLPTGGRYEQYF. Full variable domain (rest looked up from reference TRBV7-9 and TRBJ2-7): DTGVSQNPRHKITKRGQNVTFRCDPISEHNRLYWYRQTLGQGPEFLTYFQNEAQLEKSRLLSDRFSAERPKGSFSTLEIQRTEQGDSAMYLCASSLPTGGRYEQYFGPGTRLTVT.

CDR3 in DNA: TGCGCCAGCAGCCCCGGGACACTAGAAAAACTGTTTTTT. It specifies CASSPGTLEKLFF. This chain links TRBV4-1 with TRBJ1-4, with TRBD1 as a possible D gene (6 bases). Trimming took off 4 bases at V and 8 bases at J, with 11 bases between the two ends. Germline V CDR1 and CDR2: MGHRA, YSYEKL. The CDR3 extends over 13 amino acids.

This clonotype was seen at least ten times. This rearrangement joins TRBV18 to TRBJ2-5; possible D gene TRBD2, 7 bases. CDR1 KGHSH and CDR2 LQKENI come from the germline V gene. Trimming stripped 8 bases from V and 4 bases from J, with 11 bases between. The length of the CDR3 is 12 residues. CDR3 nucleotide sequence: TGTGCCAGCGCAGGGGAGGGAGAGACCCAGTACTTC. Protein: CASAGEGETQYF.

The rearrangement links TRBV25-1 to TRBJ2-2, with D possibly TRBD2 on 7 matching bases. The ends were cut back, 7 bases at V and 6 bases at J, with 18 bases in the middle. Germline V CDR1 and CDR2: MGHDK, SYGVNS. The CDR3 spans 15 residues. The CDR3 sequence: CASNSAGGAPGELFF. The CDR3 bases are TGTGCCAGCAACAGTGCTGGGGGGGCGCCCGGGGAGCTGTTTTTT.

The chain combines TRBV29-1 with TRBJ2-2; 9 bases align to TRBD2. This CDR3 is built from 16 residues. Germline trimming cut 5 bases from V and 0 bases from J; bases unmatched to any gene: 7. Germline V lookup: CDR1 SQVTM, CDR2 ANQGSEA. This chain's CDR3 is CSVPLAGAPNTGELFF. The CDR3 region has the DNA TGCAGCGTTCCACTAGCGGGTGCCCCGAACACCGGGGAGCTGTTTTTT.

This clonotype was seen at least ten times. The chain recombines TRBV28 with TRBJ2-7; D is ambiguous. The CDR3 extends over 15 amino acids. The germline V and J ends were trimmed by 2 bases and 5 bases, with 16 bases remaining between them. In germline, CDR1 is MDHEN, CDR2 SYDVKM. CDR3 sequence: CASSLPSVGKDEQYF. In DNA form, the CDR3 reads TGTGCCAGCAGTTTACCCTCGGTGGGGAAGGACGAGCAGTACTTC. The full variable domain, in which reference TRBV28 and TRBJ2-7 provide the parts outside the CDR3, is DVKVTQSSRYLVKRTGEKVFLECVQDMDHENMFWYRQDPGLGLRLIYFSYDVKMKEKGDIPEGYSVSREKKERFSLILESASTNQTSMYLCASSLPSVGKDEQYFGPGTRLTVT.

The gene calls are TRBV9 and TRBJ2-3; 10 nucleotides match TRBD1. The germline V gene has CDR1 SGDLS and CDR2 YYNGEE. The V segment lost 4 bases and the J segment 4 bases; nucleotides outside the gene matches: 9. CDR3 size: 16 residues. CDR3 in DNA: TGTGCCAGCAGCATCACCGGGACAGGGGTAGCAGATACGCAGTATTTT. Its translation is CASSITGTGVADTQYF.

This clonotype was seen only a few times. The chain joins TRBV6-1 to TRBJ2-5, with D perhaps TRBD2 (6 bases). The CDR3 is 14 residues long. Germline V gene lookup returns CDR1 MNHNS and CDR2 SASEGT. V was pared by 6 bases and J by 6 bases, with 17 bases between. The CDR3 DNA reads as TGTGCCAGCAGATTCGGAGGAGGGGTGAAGACCCAGTACTTC. Encoded protein: CASRFGGGVKTQYF.